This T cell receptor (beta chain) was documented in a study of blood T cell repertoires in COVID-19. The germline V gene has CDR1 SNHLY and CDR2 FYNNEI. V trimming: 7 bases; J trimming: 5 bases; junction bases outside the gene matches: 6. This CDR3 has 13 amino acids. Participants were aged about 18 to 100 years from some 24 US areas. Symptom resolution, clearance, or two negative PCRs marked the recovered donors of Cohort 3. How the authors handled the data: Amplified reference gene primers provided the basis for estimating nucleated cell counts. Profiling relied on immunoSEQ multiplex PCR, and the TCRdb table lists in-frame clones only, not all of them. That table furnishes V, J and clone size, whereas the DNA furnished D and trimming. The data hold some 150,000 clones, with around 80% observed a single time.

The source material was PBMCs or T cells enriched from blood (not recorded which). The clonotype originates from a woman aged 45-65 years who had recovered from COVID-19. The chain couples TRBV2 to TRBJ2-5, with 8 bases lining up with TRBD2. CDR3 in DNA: TGTGCCAGCAATAGCGGGGTAGGGGAGACCCAGTACTTC. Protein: CASNSGVGETQYF.